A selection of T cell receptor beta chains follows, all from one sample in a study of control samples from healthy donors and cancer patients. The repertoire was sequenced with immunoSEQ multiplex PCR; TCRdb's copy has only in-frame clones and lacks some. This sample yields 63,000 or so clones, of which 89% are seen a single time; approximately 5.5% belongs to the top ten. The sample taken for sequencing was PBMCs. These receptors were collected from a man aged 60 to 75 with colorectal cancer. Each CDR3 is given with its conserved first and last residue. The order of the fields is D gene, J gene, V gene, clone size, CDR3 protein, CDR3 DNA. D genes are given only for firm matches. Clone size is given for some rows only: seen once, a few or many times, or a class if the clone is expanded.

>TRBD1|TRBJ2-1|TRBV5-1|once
CASSRDRETLRFYNEQFF
TGCGCCAGCAGTCGGGACAGGGAAACCCTCAGGTTTTACAATGAGCAGTTCTTC
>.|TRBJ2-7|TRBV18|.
CASSPRNRDYEQYF
TGTGCCAGCTCCCCAAGGAACAGGGACTACGAGCAGTACTTC
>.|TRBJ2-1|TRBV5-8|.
CASSLGLGPYNEQFF
TGTGCCAGCAGCTTGGGACTAGGGCCTTACAATGAGCAGTTCTTC
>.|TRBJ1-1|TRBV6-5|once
CASSNDQQAFF
TGTGCCAGCAGTAACGACCAACAAGCTTTCTTT
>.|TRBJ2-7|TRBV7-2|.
CASRGGYEQYF
TGTGCCAGCAGGGGCGGGTACGAGCAGTACTTC
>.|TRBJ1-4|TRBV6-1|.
CASSEGRAHNEKLFF
TGTGCCAGCAGTGAAGGCCGGGCCCATAATGAAAAACTGTTTTTT
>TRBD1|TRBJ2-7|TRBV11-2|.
CASSLVTGETYEQYF
TGTGCCAGCAGCTTAGTGACAGGGGAGACCTACGAGCAGTACTTC
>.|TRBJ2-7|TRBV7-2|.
CASSSLGGALTPYEQYF
TGTGCCAGCAGCTCCCTAGGGGGAGCCCTAACCCCCTACGAGCAGTACTTC
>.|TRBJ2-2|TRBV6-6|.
CASSPSRNTGELFF
TGTGCCAGCTCCCCCTCCCGGAACACCGGGGAGCTGTTTTTT
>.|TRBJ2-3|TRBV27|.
CASSLRAPDDTQYF
TGTGCCAGCAGTTTACGGGCCCCAGACGATACGCAGTATTTT
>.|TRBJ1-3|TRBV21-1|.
CASSIIEGSGNTIYF
TGTGCCAGCAGCATAATAGAGGGATCTGGAAACACCATATATTTT
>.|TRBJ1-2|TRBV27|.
CASSTSGVGGYTF
TGTGCCAGCAGTACCTCAGGGGTCGGGGGCTACACCTTC
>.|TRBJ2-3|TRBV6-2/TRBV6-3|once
CASSYSRGGLKDTQYF
TGTGCCAGCAGTTACTCGAGAGGGGGGCTAAAAGATACGCAGTATTTT
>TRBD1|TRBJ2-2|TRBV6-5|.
CASSYSGTVNTGELFF
TGTGCCAGCAGTTACTCAGGGACAGTGAACACCGGGGAGCTGTTTTTT
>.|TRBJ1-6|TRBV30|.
CAWERGRELNSPLHF
TGTGCCTGGGAGCGGGGACGGGAACTTAATTCACCCCTCCACTTT